This is a list of T cell receptor beta chains from one sample in a study of T cells in Graves' hyperthyroidism and ophthalmopathy. Using its own MiXCR run on the multiplex PCR reads, TCRdb lists one record per CDR3 protein. The data contain 300,000 to 450,000 distinct CDR3 sequences, roughly 12% of them singletons. The material sequenced was blood. These receptors were obtained from a man younger than 45 with Graves' hyperthyroidism that later progressed to Graves' ophthalmopathy. Each CDR3 is given without its conserved first and last residue. A D gene is named only where the DNA matches it firmly. Size is stated for part of the rows, as once, few or many counts, or as a class when the clone is expanded.

v_call,d_call,clone_size,cdr3_aa
TRBV29-1,NA,NA,SVSEGRVNSNQPQH
TRBV6-1,TRBD1,NA,ASSYRLGQGLSSQPQH
TRBV9,NA,few,ASSPRGGPTNEKLF
TRBV7-3,TRBD1,many,ASSSFEGATNNEQF
TRBV5-5,NA,many,ASSLPPQETQY
TRBV10-2,NA,many,ASSEAGTNYGYT
TRBV5-5,NA,many,ASSLEGSYGYT
TRBV19,NA,NA,ASSIQGGDTQY
TRBV24-1,NA,many,ATSDATGPGYT
TRBV6-6,TRBD2,many,ASSYGLAGGQSYEQY
TRBV5-1,NA,few,ASRGSGNTIY
TRBV7-7,NA,few,ASSQDSHRTDTQY
TRBV5-1,TRBD1,large,ASSLGQGSYEQY
TRBV20-1,TRBD1,many,SARQGAQTGELF
TRBV20-1,NA,few,SARDPRGLKKAF
TRBV6-1,NA,many,ASTSDSRAQF
TRBV28,TRBD2,many,ASSILAGSDEQY
TRBV20-1,NA,NA,SASPPSYNEQF
TRBV7-2,TRBD2,many,ASSFIAGPSYEQY
TRBV20-1,NA,NA,SASPLGQLRNEQF
TRBV6-2/TRBV6-3,NA,many,ASSYAGSLNTGELF
TRBV10-3,NA,few,AISESNGETQY
TRBV10-3,TRBD2,few,ATGTSGETGELF
TRBV24-1,NA,many,ATSVGGARLGETQY
TRBV6-1,NA,NA,ASSETRTLSNQPQH
TRBV10-3,TRBD1,many,AISAQGGTGTDTQY
TRBV5-4,TRBD1,NA,ASSLVGGQAYGYT
TRBV6-1,NA,NA,ASTSLKGSYNSPLH
TRBV11-2,NA,many,ASSLESSGWPLH
TRBV3-1,TRBD1,many,ASSRSGGARTEAF
TRBV27,NA,NA,ASSTLRGNTIY
TRBV2,TRBD1,many,ASSITLGTELF
TRBV12-3/TRBV12-4,TRBD1,many,ASSPGTGVVSYEQY
TRBV28,NA,many,ASSFFRGLHYEQY
TRBV28,NA,many,ASSPFGDNQPQH
TRBV7-3,NA,many,ASSSTPRDTEAF
TRBV20-1,TRBD2,NA,SARGTSGGSVYNEQF
TRBV28,TRBD2,many,ATRTSGDYNEQF
TRBV28,TRBD1,many,ASSRDRAGNTIY
TRBV7-2,NA,few,ASSLFRGNQPQH
TRBV6-1,NA,few,ASSVTLGGTDTQY
TRBV4-2,NA,NA,ASSQDIIRASPLH
TRBV20-1,TRBD2,many,SARRLAGEQETQY
TRBV7-9,NA,many,ASSLESGLRDTQY
TRBV5-4,NA,NA,ASSSYGGGANVLT
TRBV27,NA,many,ASSLKGSPTDTQY
TRBV5-6,TRBD2,NA,ASSLVASGGADTQY
TRBV20-1,NA,many,SAREQLEAF
TRBV29-1,TRBD1,NA,SVKAGTGSSYEQY
TRBV4-1,NA,few,ASSQGDSGAYEQY
TRBV5-6,NA,NA,ASSVTSIGELF
TRBV9,NA,many,ASSVDMGSGNTIY
TRBV11-1,NA,many,ASSLGSSYYEQY
TRBV7-3,NA,many,ASSPPENYGYT